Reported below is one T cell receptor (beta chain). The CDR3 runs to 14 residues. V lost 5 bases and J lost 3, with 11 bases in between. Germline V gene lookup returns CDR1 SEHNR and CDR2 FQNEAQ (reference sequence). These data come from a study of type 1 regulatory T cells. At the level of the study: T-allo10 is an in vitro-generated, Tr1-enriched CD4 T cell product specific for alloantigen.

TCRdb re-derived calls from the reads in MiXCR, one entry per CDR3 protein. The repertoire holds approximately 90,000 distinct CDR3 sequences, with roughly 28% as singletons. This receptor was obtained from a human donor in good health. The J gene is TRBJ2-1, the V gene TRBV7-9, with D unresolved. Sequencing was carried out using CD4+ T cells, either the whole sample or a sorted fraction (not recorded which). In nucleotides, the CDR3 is TGTGCCAGCAGCCCGACGACGGGCTACAATGAGCAGTTCTTC. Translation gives CASSPTTGYNEQFF.